The 5 T cell receptor beta chains given below trace back to one sample, sequenced in a study of blood T cell repertoires in COVID-19 (dated by TCRdb to 2018 to 2021). Libraries were made using the immunoSEQ multiplex PCR assay. What TCRdb holds here is the immuneACCESS table cut down to in-frame rearrangements. Part of the clones is not present; checked against another copy, under half of the missing clones reflect an unresolved V gene, and the others are unexplained. The sample profile shows about 170,000 clones; about 86% of them were found once. The top ten hold around 2.4% of the sample. Input material: peripheral blood. The source is a human donor with acute or convalescent COVID-19. The donor label of this sample is uncertain.

The genes are TRBV19 and TRBJ1-6; maybe TRBD1 (5 bases). The germline V and J ends were trimmed by 5 bases and 9 bases, with 20 bases remaining between them. Germline-derived CDR1 and CDR2 are LNHDA and SQIVND (reference sequence). The CDR3 is 16 amino acids. The CDR3 nucleotides are TGTGCCAGTAGTGACATCTCCCGAGACAGTGGTTCACCCCTCCACTTT. Its protein product is CASSDISRDSGSPLHF.

This clone was detected once. V gene TRBV5-1 combines with J gene TRBJ2-5; perhaps TRBD2 as D (5 bases). The V gene lost 4 bases and the J gene lost 2 bases, with 9 bases spanning the gap. Germline CDR1 reads SGHRS; CDR2 reads YFSETQ. This CDR3 comprises 13 residues. The CDR3 is CASSPERQETQYF. CDR3 bases: TGCGCCAGCAGCCCCGAGCGGCAAGAGACCCAGTACTTC.

This clone was detected only a few times. V is TRBV20-1 and J is TRBJ1-2; 8 nucleotides line up with TRBD1. Trimming took 4 bases from V and 7 from J; bases not matched to a gene: 2. Germline loops: CDR1 DFQATT, CDR2 SNEGSKA (reference sequence). The CDR3 extends over 11 amino acids. CDR3 coding DNA: TGCAGTGCTAAACAGGGGGGTGGCTACACCTTC. Amino acids: CSAKQGGGYTF.

This clone was found once. This chain uses TRBV11-1 with TRBJ2-5, with a weak D call TRBD2 (6 bases). In germline, CDR1 is SGHAT, CDR2 FQDESV (reference sequence). The CDR3 extends over 16 amino acids. Trimming removed 0 bases from V and 1 base from J, with 12 bases in between. CDR3 sequence: CASSLAASAVQETQYF. The CDR3 coding sequence is TGTGCCAGCAGCTTAGCGGCTAGCGCCGTCCAAGAGACCCAGTACTTC.

The chain employs TRBV5-4 and TRBJ2-6; 11 bases agree with TRBD1. Germline assignment: CDR1 SGHNT and CDR2 YYREEE (reference sequence). The CDR3 totals 18 residues. Trimming cost V 0 bases and J 1 base; bases outside gene matches: 3. The CDR3 loop reads CASSLGGQGASGANVLTF. The CDR3 DNA reads TGTGCCAGCAGCTTGGGCGGACAGGGGGCATCTGGGGCCAACGTCCTGACTTTC.